The 32 T cell receptor beta chains in this list originate from one sample, sequenced in a study of T cells in Graves' hyperthyroidism and ophthalmopathy. The investigators amplified TCR beta CDR3 regions from RNA transcripts. Using the HTBI primer set, a first-round RT-PCR was run on the TCR CDR3. MiXCR, applied by TCRdb to the multiplex PCR reads, yields one record per CDR3 protein. The sample carries about 610,000 distinct CDR3 sequences, around 15% recorded once. Sequences were obtained from blood. The receptors were sampled from a woman aged 40 to 50 with Graves' ophthalmopathy.

This chain uses TRBV6-2 or TRBV6-3 with TRBJ2-3; 7 bases map to TRBD2. The V segment lost 8 bases and the J segment 0 bases; nucleotides outside the gene matches: 11. Germline-derived CDR1 and CDR2 are MNHEY and SVGEGT. This CDR3 spans 16 amino acids. CDR3 sequence (DNA): TGTGCCAGCGTAGCGGGCCGGGCCCTTAGCACAGATACGCAGTATTTT. It translates to CASVAGRALSTDTQYF.

The sample holds a few counts of this clonotype. This chain uses TRBV7-9 with TRBJ2-3; D remains unclear. Trimming cost V 4 bases and J 6 bases, with 8 bases left between them. There are 12 residues in the CDR3. Per the germline V gene, CDR1 is SEHNR and CDR2 is FQNEAQ (reference sequence). DNA for the CDR3: TGTGCCAGCAGCTCAACGCTCGATACGCAGTATTTT. Protein sequence: CASSSTLDTQYF.

V and J are TRBV28 and TRBJ2-7, with no clear D. This CDR3 region has 13 residues. CDR1 is MDHEN, CDR2 SYDVKM, per germline. V was cut by 10 bases and J by 4 bases, with 17 bases left in between. For the CDR3, the DNA is TGTGCCACCCTCTCCCGAGTCTCTTACGAGCAGTACTTC. Translating gives CATLSRVSYEQYF.

This clonotype was counted a few times. V and J are TRBV28 and TRBJ2-7; the D is unclear. The germline V gene encodes CDR1 MDHEN and CDR2 SYDVKM. The CDR3 runs 14 residues. V was trimmed by 7 bases and J by 1 base, leaving 14 bases between them. The CDR3 region has the DNA TGTGCCAGCACAAAATCCCAGTTTTCCTACGAGCAGTACTTC. Translating it yields CASTKSQFSYEQYF. Drawing the rest from reference TRBV28 and TRBJ2-7, the complete variable domain is DVKVTQSSRYLVKRTGEKVFLECVQDMDHENMFWYRQDPGLGLRLIYFSYDVKMKEKGDIPEGYSVSREKKERFSLILESASTNQTSMYLCASTKSQFSYEQYFGPGTRLTVT.

This clonotype was observed a handful of times. V and J are TRBV27 and TRBJ2-7; 10 bases line up with TRBD1. The CDR3 spans 14 residues. Trimming removed 3 bases from V and 5 bases from J; junction bases left unmatched: 4. In germline, CDR1 is MNHEY, CDR2 SMNVEV (reference sequence). The CDR3 spells CASSFGTGDHEQYF. The CDR3 DNA reads as TGTGCCAGCAGTTTTGGGACAGGGGATCACGAGCAGTACTTC.

This clonotype was seen a few times. The chain combines TRBV6-5 with TRBJ2-2, with unresolved D. The CDR3 covers 14 residues. Trimming shortened V by 2 bases and J by 4 bases, and 8 bases separated the two germline ends. Germline lookup yields CDR1 MNHEY and CDR2 SVGAGI. The chain's CDR3 is CASSYSETTGELFF. CDR3 bases: TGTGCCAGCAGTTACAGCGAGACCACCGGGGAGCTGTTTTTT.

Ten or more counts support this clonotype. This chain links TRBV5-6 with TRBJ2-2, with 8 bases aligning to TRBD2. This CDR3 is 16 amino acids long. V dropped 4 bases and J dropped 5; count of bases not matched to a gene: 10. Germline V gives CDR1 SGHDT, CDR2 YYEEEE. The CDR3, as DNA: TGTGCCAGCAGCAGACGCGGGGGGCGGAAAACCGGGGAGCTGTTTTTT. The encoded protein is CASSRRGGRKTGELFF. Using reference TRBV5-6 and TRBJ2-2 for the parts outside the CDR3, the full variable domain is DAGVTQSPTHLIKTRGQQVTLRCSPKSGHDTVSWYQQALGQGPQFIFQYYEEEERQRGNFPDRFSGHQFPNYSSELNVNALLLGDSALYLCASSRRGGRKTGELFFGEGSRLTVL.

The V gene is TRBV7-9, the J gene TRBJ2-7; D may be TRBD2 (6 bases). V was shortened by 0 bases and J by 8 bases, with 14 bases between the two germline ends. Germline CDR1 is SEHNR and CDR2 is FQNEAQ (reference sequence). CDR3 length: 14 residues. The CDR3 bases are TGTGCCAGCAGCTTAGCTATAGCGGTCGGCAAGCAGTACTTC. Translating it yields CASSLAIAVGKQYF.

This clonotype was observed at least ten times. DNA of the CDR3: TGTGCCAGCAGCTCCCCCCGGGACGCCCATTCACCCCTCCACTTT. Its translation: CASSSPRDAHSPLHF. The chain has TRBV11-2 and TRBJ1-6; tentatively, D is TRBD1 (5 bases). Trimming left V 4 bases short and J 8 bases short, with 15 bases between. Germline V gene sequence: CDR1 SGHAT, CDR2 FQNNGV. The CDR3 contains 15 residues.

V usage is TRBV29-1 and J usage is TRBJ2-3, with TRBD1 identical over 7 bases. The CDR3 runs 13 residues. Trimming took 8 bases from V and 0 from J; bases not matched to a gene: 5. Germline V gene sequence: CDR1 SQVTM, CDR2 ANQGSEA. The DNA for the CDR3 is TGCAGCATAACAGGGGATAGCACAGATACGCAGTATTTT. Translation gives CSITGDSTDTQYF.

On this clonotype itself: This may be a read error: a much more frequent sequence differs by one nucleotide. The gene calls are TRBV7-7 and TRBJ2-3; TRBD2 agrees at 7 bases. Germline V gene lookup returns CDR1 SSHAT and CDR2 FNYEAQ (reference sequence). This CDR3 is built from 18 residues. This CDR3 reads CASSPALFAGVMIDTQYF. CDR3 coding DNA: TGTGCTAGCAGCCCGGCCCTATTTGCGGGGGTCATGATAGATACGCAGTATTTT.

The V gene is TRBV29-1, the J gene TRBJ2-5, with 7 nucleotides matching TRBD2. V was pared by 4 bases and J by 1 base, with 6 bases of the junction left unmatched. The CDR3 is 14 amino acids. Per the germline V gene, CDR1 is SQVTM and CDR2 is ANQGSEA. The CDR3 bases are TGCAGCGTTGGGGCGGGAGTCATCCAAGAGACCCAGTACTTC. Translation gives CSVGAGVIQETQYF.

The chain combines TRBV6-1 with TRBJ2-2; D is perhaps TRBD1 (6 bases). V was cut by 6 bases and J by 1 base, with 9 bases left in between. Germline V lookup: CDR1 MNHNS, CDR2 SASEGT. This CDR3 contains 14 residues. CDR3 sequence: CASRTGQNTGELFF. The CDR3 nucleotides are TGTGCCAGCAGAACAGGGCAGAACACCGGGGAGCTGTTTTTT.

This clonotype came up many times. The V and J genes are TRBV7-2 and TRBJ2-7; D call uncertain. Germline assignment: CDR1 SGHTA and CDR2 FQGNSA. The CDR3 has 14 residues. The germline V and J ends were trimmed by 3 bases and 4 bases, with 13 bases remaining between them. The CDR3 bases are TGTGCCAGCAGCTTCTCCCAGTCTTCGTACGAGCAGTACTTC. This gives the protein CASSFSQSSYEQYF.

This clonotype was picked up many times. The rearrangement links TRBV6-2 or TRBV6-3 to TRBJ2-2; no firm D call. Trimming took 6 bases from V and 5 from J, leaving 13 bases between them. Germline assignment: CDR1 MNHEY and CDR2 SVGEGT. The CDR3 totals 14 residues. As DNA, the CDR3 is TGTGCCAGCAGAAAAAGAGGAGATACCGGGGAGCTGTTTTTT. This gives the protein CASRKRGDTGELFF.

This clonotype has a handful of counts. This chain uses TRBV6-5 with TRBJ1-1; a possible D gene is TRBD1 (5 bases). The V gene's germline CDR1 is MNHEY and CDR2 SVGAGI. Trimming removed 2 bases at V and 0 bases at J, with 16 bases between. There are 17 residues in the CDR3. As DNA, the CDR3 is TGTGCCAGCAGTTACACTCCAACTCCGGGGCTGAACACTGAAGCTTTCTTT. Protein product: CASSYTPTPGLNTEAFF.

This clonotype was counted at least ten times. The chain links TRBV2 to TRBJ2-3; 7 positions agree with TRBD1. The CDR3 length is 13 residues. Germline V gene data show CDR1 as SNHLY and CDR2 as FYNNEI. V lost 6 bases to trimming and J lost 2 bases; unmatched junction nucleotides: 2. The CDR3 region has the DNA TGTGCCAGCAGGGACAGGTTCACAGATACGCAGTATTTT. Its translation: CASRDRFTDTQYF. Drawing the rest from reference TRBV2 and TRBJ2-3, the complete variable domain is EPEVTQTPSHQVTQMGQEVILRCVPISNHLYFYWYRQILGQKVEFLVSFYNNEISEKSEIFDDQFSVERPDGSNFTLKIRSTKLEDSAMYFCASRDRFTDTQYFGPGTRLTVL.

This clonotype came up many times. The rearrangement links TRBV6-1 to TRBJ2-1; tentative D call: TRBD2 (6 bases). V lost 5 bases and J lost 0, with 14 bases in between. The CDR3 runs to 16 residues. CDR1 is MNHNS, CDR2 SASEGT, per germline. CDR3 nucleotide sequence: TGTGCCAGCAGTTATAGCGGAACGAGCTCCTACAATGAGCAGTTCTTC. This translates into CASSYSGTSSYNEQFF.

This chain uses TRBV20-1 with TRBJ2-1; 12 bases agree with TRBD2. V was clipped by 3 bases and J by 5 bases; unmatched bases: 8. Germline assignment: CDR1 DFQATT and CDR2 SNEGSKA (reference sequence). The CDR3 length is 16 residues. CDR3 protein: CSARAALAGGDNEQFF. The CDR3 DNA reads as TGCAGTGCTAGGGCCGCCCTAGCGGGAGGGGACAATGAGCAGTTCTTC.

This clonotype has at least ten counts. The chain combines TRBV3-1 with TRBJ2-3, with a possible D match to TRBD2 (6 bases). Looked up from germline, CDR1 is LGHDT and CDR2 is YNNKEL (reference sequence). The CDR3 has 12 amino acids. V was shortened by 6 bases and J by 8 bases, with 12 bases between the two germline ends. The CDR3 DNA is TGTGCCAGCAGTCCCCGCGGGACTACGCAGTATTTT. It encodes CASSPRGTTQYF.

The chain couples TRBV25-1 to TRBJ1-3; no clear D gene. The V end lost 7 bases, the J end lost 7 bases, and 8 bases lay between the germline ends. Germline-derived CDR1 and CDR2 are MGHDK and SYGVNS. The CDR3 contains 11 residues. The CDR3 loop reads CASKKGNTIYF. CDR3 nucleotides: TGTGCCAGCAAGAAGGGCAACACCATATATTTT.

As to this clonotype: A much larger clone lies one base from this, so it may be a read error. J is TRBJ2-5 and V is TRBV7-3; 8 bases match TRBD2. This CDR3 has 16 amino acids. Germline loops: CDR1 SGHTA, CDR2 FQGTGA. In DNA, the CDR3 is TGTGCCAGCAGCTTAGTGCGGACTAGCAGGCAAGAGACCCTGTACTTC. It is translated as CASSLVRTSRQETLYF.

This clonotype came up a few times. This chain joins TRBV6-1 and TRBJ2-4, with D maybe TRBD1 (6 bases). Trimming stripped 7 bases from V and 0 bases from J, with 7 bases between. CDR1 and CDR2 (germline): MNHNS, SASEGT. The CDR3 runs 13 residues. The CDR3 loop is CASTGAAKNIQYF. The CDR3 bases are TGTGCCAGCACAGGGGCAGCCAAAAACATTCAGTACTTC.

The table lists this clonotype with many counts. The chain carries TRBV28 and TRBJ1-4; no definite D call. Germline lookup yields CDR1 MDHEN and CDR2 SYDVKM. The CDR3 is 14 amino acids. Trimming pared 7 bases from V and 0 bases from J, leaving 9 bases between. For the CDR3, the DNA is TGTGCCAGCACTGACCAGTCAACTAATGAAAAACTGTTTTTT. Its translation is CASTDQSTNEKLFF.

At least ten counts were recorded for this clonotype. V gene TRBV7-2 combines with J gene TRBJ2-1; D gene unclear. This CDR3 spans 15 amino acids. Trimming took off 7 bases at V and 0 bases at J, with 13 bases between the two ends. Germline CDR1 is SGHTA and CDR2 is FQGNSA. CDR3 bases: TGTGCCAGCACTCTGATGAGGACCTCCTACAATGAGCAGTTCTTC. Translated, it gives CASTLMRTSYNEQFF.

A word on this clonotype: One end of the junction is discordant with germline, which a read error may explain. This chain uses TRBV5-1 with TRBJ1-2, with D uncertain. Germline V gene data show CDR1 as SGHRS and CDR2 as YFSETQ. This CDR3 spans 14 amino acids. The CDR3 protein is CASSLERTPYGHTF. In nucleotides, the CDR3 is TGCGCCAGCAGCTTAGAACGGACCCCTTATGGCCACACCTTC.

The chain carries TRBV2 and TRBJ2-3, with a tentative D call TRBD2 (6 bases). There are 15 residues in the CDR3. Trimming pared 6 bases from V and 4 bases from J, leaving 17 bases between. Per the germline V gene, CDR1 is SNHLY and CDR2 is FYNNEI. CDR3 bases: TGTGCCAGCAGGAGGGCGGGCGGGACGGCAGATACGCAGTATTTT. It yields the protein CASRRAGGTADTQYF.

The sample holds a few counts of this clonotype. For the CDR3, the DNA is TGTGCCAGCAGCTTAGATGGACGGCTCAATTCACCCCTCCACTTT. Protein: CASSLDGRLNSPLHF. The rearrangement uses TRBV7-8 and TRBJ1-6; D unclear. CDR1 and CDR2 (germline): SGHVS, FQNEAQ. Between the trimmed V and J ends, which lost 1 base and 7 bases, there was a span of 11 bases. The CDR3 loop spans 15 amino acids.

This clonotype was seen repeatedly, ten times or more. The rearrangement links TRBV5-1 to TRBJ1-1; the match to TRBD1 covers 12 bases. The CDR3 runs 17 residues. The V gene's germline CDR1 is SGHRS and CDR2 YFSETQ. V was pared by 3 bases and J by 7 bases, with 13 bases of the junction left unmatched. The CDR3 here is CASSSFGTGGAGDEAFF. The CDR3 nucleotides read TGCGCCAGCAGCTCCTTCGGGACAGGGGGCGCGGGCGATGAAGCTTTCTTT.

The chain uses TRBV29-1 and TRBJ2-1, with D possibly matching TRBD1 (5 bases). Deletions cut 0 bases from V and 7 bases from J, with 13 bases between. The CDR3 has 14 residues. The germline V gene encodes CDR1 SQVTM and CDR2 ANQGSEA. The CDR3 region is CSVEEVARANEQFF. Here the CDR3 DNA reads TGCAGCGTTGAAGAAGTGGCCAGGGCGAATGAGCAGTTCTTC.

As DNA, the CDR3 is TGCGCCAGCAGCTTCGGACAGTCAGCTAGCACAGATACGCAGTATTTT. Residues: CASSFGQSASTDTQYF. This chain connects TRBV5-1 to TRBJ2-3; weak D call: TRBD1 (6 bases). Germline CDR1 is SGHRS and CDR2 is YFSETQ. Trimming stripped 2 bases from V and 0 bases from J, with 13 bases between. The CDR3 consists of 16 residues.

This chain links TRBV5-1 with TRBJ1-6; D is uncertain. Per the germline V gene, CDR1 is SGHRS and CDR2 is YFSETQ. The CDR3 has 14 amino acids. The V and J ends lost 3 bases and 7 bases respectively, with 11 bases between them. CDR3 DNA: TGCGCCAGCAGCTCCGGGATTGAAAATTCACCCCTCCACTTT. The encoded protein is CASSSGIENSPLHF. Complete variable domain (other parts from reference TRBV5-1 and TRBJ1-6): KAGVTQTPRYLIKTRGQQVTLSCSPISGHRSVSWYQQTPGQGLQFLFEYFSETQRNKGNFPGRFSGRQFSNSRSEMNVSTLELGDSALYLCASSSGIENSPLHFGNGTRLTVT.